Each of the 21 T cell receptor beta chains below was sequenced from the same sample in a study of blood T cells in healthy people across ages. Through a sample-barcoded 5' primer and a J-beta primer mix, a second PCR was run for roughly 7 to 12 cycles. TCRdb redid the calling of the 5' RACE reads with MiXCR, one entry per CDR3 protein. The sample consists of about 1.4 million distinct CDR3 sequences, 55% to 75% of them appearing once. Sequencing was performed on blood. These receptors all come from a man aged 18 to 35 in good health.

This chain connects TRBV6-5 to TRBJ2-7; the D is unclear. Deletions cut 2 bases from V and 3 bases from J, with 17 bases between. Germline CDR1 is MNHEY and CDR2 is SVGAGI. There are 16 residues in the CDR3. The CDR3 DNA is TGTGCCAGCAGTTACCTGGGCAGCCAGTCCGGCTACGAGCAGTACTTC. Translating gives CASSYLGSQSGYEQYF.

The V and J genes are TRBV7-2 and TRBJ2-1; maybe TRBD1 (7 bases). This CDR3 has 13 residues. Germline values: CDR1 SGHTA, CDR2 FQGNSA. Trimming left V 5 bases short and J 5 bases short, with 10 bases between. Written as DNA, the CDR3 is TGTGCCAGCAGCGCGGGACAGAACAATGAGCAGTTCTTC. Translating gives CASSAGQNNEQFF.

The chain is built from TRBV7-9 and TRBJ1-1; unclear D gene. CDR1 is SEHNR and CDR2 is FQNEAQ in the germline V gene (reference sequence). This CDR3 spans 13 amino acids. V was clipped by 3 bases and J by 4 bases, with 9 bases between them. Here the CDR3 DNA reads TGTGCCAGCAGCTTCTCGGATTCCACTGAAGCTTTCTTT. Amino acid sequence: CASSFSDSTEAFF. Supplemented by reference TRBV7-9 and TRBJ1-1, the full variable domain reads DTGVSQNPRHKITKRGQNVTFRCDPISEHNRLYWYRQTLGQGPEFLTYFQNEAQLEKSRLLSDRFSAERPKGSFSTLEIQRTEQGDSAMYLCASSFSDSTEAFFGQGTRLTVV.

Ten or more counts support this clonotype. The chain has TRBV12-3 or TRBV12-4 and TRBJ2-7, with 9 bases fitting TRBD1. V dropped 4 bases and J dropped 6; count of bases not matched to a gene: 7. This CDR3 comprises 14 residues. CDR3 loop: CASSSGTGHSEQYF. As DNA, the CDR3 is TGTGCCAGCAGTTCCGGGACAGGGCACTCCGAGCAGTACTTC.

The V call is TRBV5-1, the J call TRBJ2-7; 7 nucleotides match TRBD2. CDR1 SGHRS and CDR2 YFSETQ come from the germline V gene. CDR3 size: 14 residues. With V trimmed by 2 bases and J by 6 bases, 8 bases remained unmatched. The CDR3 spells CASSFGLDRGEQYF. The CDR3 DNA reads as TGCGCCAGCAGCTTCGGACTAGATCGGGGCGAGCAGTACTTC.

The gene calls are TRBV14 and TRBJ2-1; D is ambiguous. CDR3 length: 14 residues. V shed 4 bases and J shed 10 bases, with 17 bases lying between them. CDR1 and CDR2 (germline): SGHDN, FVKESK. CDR3: CASSPPSVIGEQFF. The CDR3 nucleotides are TGTGCCAGCAGCCCCCCCTCTGTTATAGGGGAGCAGTTCTTC.

CDR3 coding DNA: TGCGCCAGCAGCCAAGCTACAGGGGGCAGCGCGAACACCGGGGAGCTGTTTTTT. Its protein is CASSQATGGSANTGELFF. The V gene is TRBV4-1, the J gene TRBJ2-2; TRBD1 matches at 9 bases. CDR3 length: 18 amino acids. Germline CDR1 is MGHRA and CDR2 is YSYEKL. The V gene end was trimmed by 1 base and the J gene end by 0 bases; junction bases not matched to a gene: 6.

The chain is built from TRBV6-2 or TRBV6-3 and TRBJ2-6; D unresolved. Germline V gene lookup returns CDR1 MNHEY and CDR2 SVGEGT. The CDR3 has 13 amino acids. Between the trimmed V and J ends, which lost 2 bases and 10 bases, there was a span of 9 bases. The CDR3 DNA follows: TGTGCCAGCAGTTACGGGCCTCGGAACGTCCTGACTTTC. Translated, it gives CASSYGPRNVLTF.

This chain links TRBV13 with TRBJ1-2; no clear D. This CDR3 is built from 14 residues. Germline loops: CDR1 PRHDT, CDR2 FYEKMQ (reference sequence). V lost 0 bases and J 1 base, leaving 6 bases between the germline ends. The CDR3 spells CASSLGFLNYGYTF. The DNA of the CDR3 is TGTGCCAGCAGCTTAGGGTTCCTTAACTATGGCTACACCTTC.

CDR3: CASSSGRTTYNEQFF. In nucleotides, the CDR3 is TGTGCCAGCAGCTCGGGACGGACCACCTACAATGAGCAGTTCTTC. V and J are TRBV7-8 and TRBJ2-1; the D gene could be TRBD1 or TRBD2 (5 bases each). In germline, CDR1 is SGHVS, CDR2 FQNEAQ. The CDR3 length is 15 residues. The V and J ends lost 4 bases and 2 bases respectively, with 12 bases between them. Combining the CDR3 with reference TRBV7-8 and TRBJ2-1 gives the whole variable domain GAGVSQSPRYKVAKRGQDVALRCDPISGHVSLFWYQQALGQGPEFLTYFQNEAQLDKSGLPSDRFFAERPEGSVSTLKIQRTQQEDSAVYLCASSSGRTTYNEQFFGPGTRLTVL.

The chain uses TRBV5-4 and TRBJ2-3, with 7 positions matching TRBD1. Germline V gene sequence: CDR1 SGHNT, CDR2 YYREEE (reference sequence). This CDR3 spans 16 amino acids. V was clipped by 3 bases and J by 0 bases; unmatched bases: 7. Written as DNA, the CDR3 is TGTGCCAGCAGCTGGGGACAGCCTCCAAGCACAGATACGCAGTATTTT. Its protein product is CASSWGQPPSTDTQYF. Variable domain in full (rest from reference TRBV5-4 and TRBJ2-3): ETGVTQSPTHLIKTRGQQVTLRCSSQSGHNTVSWYQQALGQGPQFIFQYYREEENGRGNFPPRFSGLQFPNYSSELNVNALELDDSALYLCASSWGQPPSTDTQYFGPGTRLTVL.

The chain employs TRBV28 and TRBJ2-7; 10 positions agree with TRBD2. J gave up 5 bases and V 3 bases, and 10 bases lay outside the gene matches. Germline values: CDR1 MDHEN, CDR2 SYDVKM. This CDR3 spans 16 amino acids. The CDR3 region has the DNA TGTGCCAGCAGTTTTTCGGGGACTAGCGTTTTCCACGAGCAGTACTTC. Its protein is CASSFSGTSVFHEQYF.

The rearrangement links TRBV5-4 to TRBJ2-5, with 7 bases aligning to TRBD2. The tail of the sequence fits TRBJ2-7 better, so the J call may be wrong. The CDR3 has 15 amino acids. Germline-derived CDR1 and CDR2 are SGHNT and YYREEE (reference sequence). CDR3 coding DNA: TGTGCCAGCAGCTTGCCTGGGAGGGCCAGGGACGAGCAGTACTTC. Translated, it gives CASSLPGRARDEQYF.

V usage is TRBV4-2 and J usage is TRBJ2-3; D not certain. CDR3 length equals 13 residues. The germline V gene has CDR1 LGHNA and CDR2 YNFKEQ. Trimming left V 3 bases short and J 6 bases short, with 10 bases between. CDR3 sequence (DNA): TGTGCCAGCAGCCAGCCCCCGGGTGATACGCAGTATTTT. Protein product: CASSQPPGDTQYF.

V gene TRBV5-1 combines with J gene TRBJ1-3; D call uncertain. Per germline, CDR1 SGHRS and CDR2 YFSETQ. Trimming took 0 bases from V and 0 from J, leaving 10 bases between them. There are 16 residues in the CDR3. The CDR3 loop reads CASSLGGRNSGNTIYF. Written as DNA, the CDR3 is TGCGCCAGCAGCTTGGGAGGACGGAACTCTGGAAACACCATATATTTT.

A remark on this clonotype: The junction and the germline gene differ at one end; a read error may be behind it. The rearrangement links TRBV20-1 to TRBJ2-1; TRBD2 matches 12 bases. The CDR3 is 12 amino acids. Germline V gene sequence: CDR1 DFQATT, CDR2 SNEGSKA (reference sequence). The CDR3 DNA follows: TGCAGGGCTAGCGGGGGGGCAAATGAGCAGTTCTTC. Protein: CRASGGANEQFF.

The chain is built from TRBV2 and TRBJ2-7; D is possibly TRBD2 (5 bases). CDR1 SNHLY and CDR2 FYNNEI come from the germline V gene. This CDR3 is 11 amino acids long. Trimming took 7 bases from V and 2 from J, leaving 6 bases between them. This CDR3 reads CASKEAYEQYF. Written as DNA, the CDR3 is TGTGCCAGCAAGGAGGCCTACGAGCAGTACTTC. The full variable domain, its missing parts supplied by reference TRBV2 and TRBJ2-7, is EPEVTQTPSHQVTQMGQEVILRCVPISNHLYFYWYRQILGQKVEFLVSFYNNEISEKSEIFDDQFSVERPDGSNFTLKIRSTKLEDSAMYFCASKEAYEQYFGPGTRLTVT.

This clonotype was detected only once. V usage is TRBV4-1 and J usage is TRBJ2-3, with 9 bases identical to TRBD2. This CDR3 spans 18 amino acids. V shed 0 bases and J 2 bases; nucleotides not matched to a gene: 9. CDR1 is MGHRA and CDR2 is YSYEKL in the germline V gene. The CDR3 sequence is CASSQDVSGSPSTDTQYF. In DNA, the CDR3 is TGCGCCAGCAGCCAAGATGTTAGCGGGAGTCCATCCACAGATACGCAGTATTTT.

The V gene is TRBV11-1, the J gene TRBJ2-1, with D tentatively TRBD2 (5 bases). Gene TRBJ2-7 matches the end of the DNA better, so the J call may be wrong. CDR1 is SGHAT and CDR2 is FQDESV in the germline V gene (reference sequence). The CDR3 covers 14 residues. CDR3 DNA sequence: TGTGCCAGCAGCTTGGCTAGCCCTTACAATGAGCAGTACTTC. This codes for CASSLASPYNEQYF.

The CDR3, as DNA: TGTGCCAGCAGCGTTCTTAGCGGGGTACGCAGCACAGATACGCAGTATTTT. Translating gives CASSVLSGVRSTDTQYF. This rearrangement joins TRBV9 to TRBJ2-3; 8 bases align to TRBD2. Per the germline V gene, CDR1 is SGDLS and CDR2 is YYNGEE. With V trimmed by 2 bases and J by 0 bases, 8 bases remained unmatched. The CDR3 sequence is 17 residues long.

The rearrangement links TRBV7-2 to TRBJ2-1, with 7 bases aligning to TRBD2. CDR1 SGHTA and CDR2 FQGNSA come from the germline V gene. This CDR3 is 16 amino acids long. Trimming removed 5 bases from V and 2 bases from J; junction bases left unmatched: 9. This CDR3 is CASSPRTRPPYNEQFF. The CDR3 DNA follows: TGTGCCAGCAGCCCCCGGACTAGGCCCCCCTACAATGAGCAGTTCTTC.